Listed here are 19 T cell receptor beta chains from one sample, sequenced in a study of Ad26.COV2.S vaccination and SARS-CoV-2 variants. TCRdb's table, derived via immunoSEQ multiplex PCR, lists solely in-frame clones and lacks some. The data show around 450,000 clones, 89% seen once. Stated treatment: about 20 received Ad26.COV2.S at low or high dose, single or two shots; five or six received placebo; per-sample allocation not given. Material that was analyzed had been drawn on day 63 after the first vaccine or placebo injection. The sequencing here drew on peripheral blood, taken in a trial of Ad26.COV2.S vaccine versus placebo. These receptors originate from a person between 18 and 59 years old who received the Ad26.COV2.S COVID-19 vaccine or a placebo.

The V gene is TRBV5-1, the J gene TRBJ2-3, with TRBD2 matching 9 bases. Germline CDR1 and CDR2: SGHRS and YFSETQ. The CDR3 is made up of 16 amino acids. The ends lost 2 bases at V and 5 bases at J; junction bases unmatched: 9. DNA of the CDR3: TGCGCCAGCAGCTTAGTAATAGCGGGAGCCGGAGATACGCAGTATTTT. It specifies CASSLVIAGAGDTQYF.

The J gene is TRBJ2-2, the V gene TRBV28; 7 bases align to TRBD1. The germline V gene encodes CDR1 MDHEN and CDR2 SYDVKM. The CDR3 has 16 amino acids. V lost 4 bases, J lost 6 bases, and 11 bases stayed unmatched. In DNA form, the CDR3 reads TGTGCCAGCAGTTCCCCCGGGACAGCGGTGGCCGGGGAGCTGTTTTTT. Protein sequence: CASSSPGTAVAGELFF.

V and J are TRBV20-1 and TRBJ2-3; 8 bases align to TRBD2. Trimming removed 3 bases from V and 4 bases from J; junction bases left unmatched: 6. This CDR3 region has 14 residues. Germline V lookup: CDR1 DFQATT, CDR2 SNEGSKA (reference sequence). The CDR3 region is CSASLAGVADTQYF. Here the CDR3 DNA reads TGCAGTGCTAGTCTAGCGGGTGTGGCAGATACGCAGTATTTT.

The chain has TRBV5-1 and TRBJ1-4, with a weak D call TRBD1 (6 bases). CDR1 SGHRS and CDR2 YFSETQ come from the germline V gene. The CDR3 runs to 15 residues. Between the trimmed V and J ends, which lost 5 bases and 0 bases, there was a span of 11 bases. CDR3 amino acids: CASRGGHATNEKLFF. In nucleotides, the CDR3 is TGCGCCAGCAGGGGGGGGCACGCAACTAATGAAAAACTGTTTTTT. The full variable domain, rest sourced from reference TRBV5-1 and TRBJ1-4, is KAGVTQTPRYLIKTRGQQVTLSCSPISGHRSVSWYQQTPGQGLQFLFEYFSETQRNKGNFPGRFSGRQFSNSRSEMNVSTLELGDSALYLCASRGGHATNEKLFFGSGTQLSVL.

The V gene is TRBV28, the J gene TRBJ1-1, with D tentatively TRBD1 (5 bases). Trimming stripped 6 bases from V and 10 bases from J, with 12 bases between. The CDR3 has 11 amino acids. Germline CDR1 is MDHEN and CDR2 is SYDVKM. CDR3 bases: TGTGCCAGCAGGACGGGACGGGGAGCTTTCTTT. It encodes CASRTGRGAFF.

This clone has just a few counts. The rearrangement joins TRBV2 to TRBJ1-5; D remains unclear. Between the trimmed V and J ends, which lost 4 bases and 4 bases, there was a span of 8 bases. Germline CDR1 reads SNHLY; CDR2 reads FYNNEI. The CDR3 has 13 amino acids. CDR3 in DNA: TGTGCCAGCAGTGTCGAAGGGAATCAGCCCCAGCATTTT. This translates into CASSVEGNQPQHF.

Here the CDR3 reads CASSSRQSLGSTGELFF. CDR3 bases: TGTGCCAGCAGTTCCCGACAGAGTTTGGGCTCCACCGGGGAGCTGTTTTTT. This chain connects TRBV27 to TRBJ2-2, with a weak D call TRBD1 (5 bases). Trimming left V 4 bases short and J 4 bases short, with 19 bases between. Germline V lookup: CDR1 MNHEY, CDR2 SMNVEV (reference sequence). The CDR3 length is 17 residues.

The gene calls are TRBV29-1 and TRBJ2-5; TRBD2 agrees at 8 bases. J gave up 2 bases and V 4 bases, and 12 bases lay outside the gene matches. CDR1 and CDR2 from the germline V gene are SQVTM and ANQGSEA. This CDR3 comprises 16 residues. The CDR3 sequence: CSVGGGRQSQQETQYF. The CDR3 region has the DNA TGCAGCGTTGGGGGCGGGAGGCAATCCCAGCAAGAGACCCAGTACTTC. The variable domain in full, with the rest retrieved from reference TRBV29-1 and TRBJ2-5, is SAVISQKPSRDICQRGTSLTIQCQVDSQVTMMFWYRQQPGQSLTLIATANQGSEATYESGFVIDKFPISRPNLTFSTLTVSNMSPEDSSIYLCSVGGGRQSQQETQYFGPGTRLLVL.

The chain uses TRBV7-9 and TRBJ2-1; 13 positions match TRBD2. With 8 bases clipped from V and 4 bases from J, the junction kept 17 bases outside the gene matches. Germline V lookup: CDR1 SEHNR, CDR2 FQNEAQ (reference sequence). The CDR3 consists of 19 residues. In DNA, the CDR3 is TGTGCCAGCGGCCGACTAGCGGGGGGCCGGGGGGCTTCTTACAATGAGCAGTTCTTC. This encodes CASGRLAGGRGASYNEQFF.

J is TRBJ1-1 and V is TRBV5-1; 10 nucleotides align to TRBD1. Per the germline V gene, CDR1 is SGHRS and CDR2 is YFSETQ. The ends lost 4 bases at V and 5 bases at J; junction bases unmatched: 5. The CDR3 spans 14 residues. The CDR3, as DNA: TGCGCCAGCAGCGGCAGGACAGGGGGAACTGAAGCTTTCTTT. It is translated as CASSGRTGGTEAFF.

This clone has just one count. The rearrangement links TRBV30 to TRBJ1-1; D gene ambiguous. V lost 2 bases and J 3 bases, leaving 16 bases between the germline ends. CDR1 and CDR2 from the germline V gene are GTSNPN and SVGIG (reference sequence). The CDR3 is made up of 15 amino acids. CDR3 sequence (DNA): TGTGCCTGGAGTCCAACTACACATAGGGACACTGAAGCTTTCTTT. Protein: CAWSPTTHRDTEAFF.

The CDR3 loop is CASREHGAMNTEAFF. CDR3 coding DNA: TGCGCCAGCAGGGAGCACGGTGCGATGAACACTGAAGCTTTCTTT. This chain connects TRBV5-1 to TRBJ1-1, with no clear D. Germline lookup yields CDR1 SGHRS and CDR2 YFSETQ. The V and J ends lost 5 bases and 0 bases respectively, with 14 bases between them. CDR3 length: 15 amino acids.

The chain links TRBV5-4 to TRBJ1-6; a weak D match, TRBD1 (5 bases). This CDR3 comprises 12 residues. Per germline, CDR1 SGHNT and CDR2 YYREEE (reference sequence). V was pared by 2 bases and J by 11 bases, with 8 bases between. CDR3 in DNA: TGTGCCAGCAGCTTAGGGGTGGCACCCCTCCACTTT. Protein: CASSLGVAPLHF.

The chain is built from TRBV18 and TRBJ2-1, with 13 bases fitting TRBD2. The CDR3 loop spans 15 amino acids. Germline trimming cut 4 bases from V and 8 bases from J; bases unmatched to any gene: 5. CDR1 is KGHSH, CDR2 LQKENI, per germline. As DNA, the CDR3 is TGTGCCAGCTCACGGACTAGCGGGGGAGTCGATGAGCAGTTCTTC. The encoded protein is CASSRTSGGVDEQFF.

The chain employs TRBV15 and TRBJ1-2; no clear D. The CDR3 contains 12 residues. Germline assignment: CDR1 LNHNV and CDR2 YYDKDF (reference sequence). V was pared by 3 bases and J by 5 bases, with 7 bases between. CDR3 region: CATSRGSYGYTF. CDR3 DNA sequence: TGTGCCACCAGCAGGGGCAGTTATGGCTACACCTTC.

The V and J genes are TRBV12-3 or TRBV12-4 and TRBJ2-7, with 10 bases fitting TRBD2. The CDR3 consists of 13 residues. V was pared by 8 bases and J by 5 bases, with 6 bases of the junction left unmatched. This CDR3 reads CASGSSGSDEQYF. The CDR3 nucleotides read TGTGCCAGCGGATCTAGCGGGAGCGACGAGCAGTACTTC.

The rearrangement joins TRBV20-1 to TRBJ2-1, with 8 positions matching TRBD2. Per the germline V gene, CDR1 is DFQATT and CDR2 is SNEGSKA (reference sequence). This CDR3 comprises 14 residues. V trimming: 3 bases; J trimming: 7 bases; junction bases outside the gene matches: 8. As DNA, the CDR3 is TGCAGTGCTAGTGGGCGGGGGGCCTCTAATGAGCAGTTCTTC. This codes for CSASGRGASNEQFF.

This clone was observed once. The rearrangement uses TRBV29-1 and TRBJ2-4; TRBD1 matches 10 bases. Germline V gene data show CDR1 as SQVTM and CDR2 as ANQGSEA. J lost 8 bases, V lost 6 bases, and 10 bases had no gene match. The CDR3 sequence is 14 residues long. CDR3 bases: TGCAGCGTCGCGACAGGGGGCGCCCAGGACATTCAGTACTTC. As protein: CSVATGGAQDIQYF. The entire variable domain, with the rest obtained from reference TRBV29-1 and TRBJ2-4, is as follows: SAVISQKPSRDICQRGTSLTIQCQVDSQVTMMFWYRQQPGQSLTLIATANQGSEATYESGFVIDKFPISRPNLTFSTLTVSNMSPEDSSIYLCSVATGGAQDIQYFGAGTRLSVL.

The chain couples TRBV28 to TRBJ2-7; D is uncertain. There are 13 residues in the CDR3. Trimming cost V 5 bases and J 9 bases, with 17 bases left between them. The germline gives CDR1 MDHEN, CDR2 SYDVKM. The CDR3 DNA reads as TGTGCCAGCAGTCCCCCAGCCGGCCCGGGGCAGTACTTC. It yields the protein CASSPPAGPGQYF.